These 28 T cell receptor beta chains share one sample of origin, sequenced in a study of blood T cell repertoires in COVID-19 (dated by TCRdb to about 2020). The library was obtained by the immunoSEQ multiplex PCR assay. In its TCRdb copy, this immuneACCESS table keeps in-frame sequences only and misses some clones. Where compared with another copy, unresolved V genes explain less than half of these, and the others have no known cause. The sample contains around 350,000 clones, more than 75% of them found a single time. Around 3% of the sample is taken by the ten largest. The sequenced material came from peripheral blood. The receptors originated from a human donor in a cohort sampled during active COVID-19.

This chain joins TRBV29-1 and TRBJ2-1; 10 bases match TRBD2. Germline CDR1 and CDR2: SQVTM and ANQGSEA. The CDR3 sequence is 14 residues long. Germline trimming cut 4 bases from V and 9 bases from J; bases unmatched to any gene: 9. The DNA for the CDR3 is TGCAGCGTTGTTGCTAGCGGGAGAAGGGGTGAGCAGTTCTTC. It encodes CSVVASGRRGEQFF.

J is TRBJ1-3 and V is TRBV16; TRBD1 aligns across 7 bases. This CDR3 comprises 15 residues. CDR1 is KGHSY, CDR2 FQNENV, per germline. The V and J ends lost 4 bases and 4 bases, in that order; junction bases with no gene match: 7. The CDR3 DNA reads TGTGCCAGCAGCCGTCAGGGGGTGACAGGAAACACCATATATTTT. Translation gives CASSRQGVTGNTIYF.

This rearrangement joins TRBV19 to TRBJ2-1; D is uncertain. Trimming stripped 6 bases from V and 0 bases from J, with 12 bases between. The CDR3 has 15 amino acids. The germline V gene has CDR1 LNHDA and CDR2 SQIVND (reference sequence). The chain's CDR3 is CASRLQLHSYNEQFF. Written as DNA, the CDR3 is TGTGCCAGTAGGCTGCAACTTCACTCCTACAATGAGCAGTTCTTC.

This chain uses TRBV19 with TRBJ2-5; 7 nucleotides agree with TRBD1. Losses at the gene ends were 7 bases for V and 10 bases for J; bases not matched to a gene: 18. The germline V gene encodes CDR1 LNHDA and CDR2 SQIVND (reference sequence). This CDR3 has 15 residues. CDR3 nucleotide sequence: TGTGCCAGTACCGTCACAGGGGAGCAAGGCCCCATCCAGTACTTC. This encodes CASTVTGEQGPIQYF.

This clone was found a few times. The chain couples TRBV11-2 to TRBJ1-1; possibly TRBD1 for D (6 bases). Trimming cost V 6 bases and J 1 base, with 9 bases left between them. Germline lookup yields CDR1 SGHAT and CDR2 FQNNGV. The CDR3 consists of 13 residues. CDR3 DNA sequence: TGTGCCAGCAGGCGGACAGAGAACACTGAAGCTTTCTTT. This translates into CASRRTENTEAFF.

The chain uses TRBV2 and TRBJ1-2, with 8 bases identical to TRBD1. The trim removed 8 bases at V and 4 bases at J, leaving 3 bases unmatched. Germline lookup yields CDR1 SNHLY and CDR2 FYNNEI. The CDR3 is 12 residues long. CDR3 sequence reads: CASGQGGYGYTF. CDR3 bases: TGTGCCAGCGGACAGGGAGGCTATGGCTACACCTTC.

The CDR3 region is CASSLDRASYGYTF. The DNA for the CDR3 is TGCGCCAGCAGCTTGGACAGGGCCAGCTATGGCTACACCTTC. J is TRBJ1-2 and V is TRBV5-1, with D perhaps TRBD1 (6 bases). Germline CDR1 is SGHRS and CDR2 is YFSETQ. This CDR3 contains 14 residues. With 0 bases removed from V and 4 bases from J, the gap between germline ends came to 10 bases. The variable domain in full, with the rest retrieved from reference TRBV5-1 and TRBJ1-2, is KAGVTQTPRYLIKTRGQQVTLSCSPISGHRSVSWYQQTPGQGLQFLFEYFSETQRNKGNFPGRFSGRQFSNSRSEMNVSTLELGDSALYLCASSLDRASYGYTFGSGTRLTVV.

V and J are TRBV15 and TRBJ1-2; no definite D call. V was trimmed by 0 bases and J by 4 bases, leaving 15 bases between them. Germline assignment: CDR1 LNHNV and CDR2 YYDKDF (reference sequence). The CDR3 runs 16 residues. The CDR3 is CATSRDSVGGGYGYTF. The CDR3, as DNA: TGTGCCACCAGCAGAGATTCGGTGGGAGGAGGCTATGGCTACACCTTC.

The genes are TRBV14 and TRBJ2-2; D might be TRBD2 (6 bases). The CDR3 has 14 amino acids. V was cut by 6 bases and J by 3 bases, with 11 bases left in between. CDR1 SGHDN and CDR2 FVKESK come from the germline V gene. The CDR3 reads CASRTGVDTGELFF. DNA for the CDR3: TGTGCCAGCAGGACGGGGGTGGACACCGGGGAGCTGTTTTTT.

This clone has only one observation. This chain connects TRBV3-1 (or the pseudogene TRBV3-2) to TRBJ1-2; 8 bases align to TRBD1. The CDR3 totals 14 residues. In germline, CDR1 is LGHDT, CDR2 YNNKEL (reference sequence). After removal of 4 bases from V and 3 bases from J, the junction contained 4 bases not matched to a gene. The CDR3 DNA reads TGTGCCAGCAGCCGTTCGACAGGGGACTATGGCTACACCTTC. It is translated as CASSRSTGDYGYTF.

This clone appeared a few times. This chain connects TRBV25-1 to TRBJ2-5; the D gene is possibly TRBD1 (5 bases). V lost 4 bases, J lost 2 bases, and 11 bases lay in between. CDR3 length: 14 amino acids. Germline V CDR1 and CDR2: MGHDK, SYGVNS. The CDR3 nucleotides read TGTGCCAGCAGTGGACAGACCCTGCAAGAGACCCAGTACTTC. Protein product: CASSGQTLQETQYF.

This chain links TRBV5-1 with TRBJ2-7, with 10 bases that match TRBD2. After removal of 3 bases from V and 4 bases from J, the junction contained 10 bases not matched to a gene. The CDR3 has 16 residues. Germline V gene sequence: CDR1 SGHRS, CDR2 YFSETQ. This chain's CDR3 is CASSWAAGTSAYEQYF. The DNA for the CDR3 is TGCGCCAGCAGCTGGGCAGCGGGGACTAGCGCTTACGAGCAGTACTTC.

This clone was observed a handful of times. The CDR3 reads CASSLGAVGYGYTF. CDR3 nucleotides: TGTGCCAGCAGCTTGGGGGCGGTTGGGTATGGCTACACCTTC. J is TRBJ1-2 and V is TRBV7-8, with TRBD1 as a possible D gene (6 bases). Deletions cut 3 bases from V and 5 bases from J, with 13 bases between. CDR3 length: 14 amino acids. The germline V gene has CDR1 SGHVS and CDR2 FQNEAQ. The whole variable domain, remainder taken from reference TRBV7-8 and TRBJ1-2, is GAGVSQSPRYKVAKRGQDVALRCDPISGHVSLFWYQQALGQGPEFLTYFQNEAQLDKSGLPSDRFFAERPEGSVSTLKIQRTQQEDSAVYLCASSLGAVGYGYTFGSGTRLTVV.

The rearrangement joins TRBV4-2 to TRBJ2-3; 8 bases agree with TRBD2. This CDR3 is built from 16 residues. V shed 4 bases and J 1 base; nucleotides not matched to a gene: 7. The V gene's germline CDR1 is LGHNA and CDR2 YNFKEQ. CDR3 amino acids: CASSPQGLEGTDTQYF. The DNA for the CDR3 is TGTGCCAGCAGCCCTCAGGGACTAGAGGGCACAGATACGCAGTATTTT.

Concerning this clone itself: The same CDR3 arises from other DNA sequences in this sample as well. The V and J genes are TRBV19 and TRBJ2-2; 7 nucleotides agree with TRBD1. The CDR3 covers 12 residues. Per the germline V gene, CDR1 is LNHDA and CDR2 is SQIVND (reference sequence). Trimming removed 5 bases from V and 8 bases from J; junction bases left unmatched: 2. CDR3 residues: CASSFRGGELFF. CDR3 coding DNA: TGTGCCAGTAGTTTCAGGGGGGGGGAGCTGTTTTTT. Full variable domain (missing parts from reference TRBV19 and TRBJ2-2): DGGITQSPKYLFRKEGQNVTLSCEQNLNHDAMYWYRQDPGQGLRLIYYSQIVNDFQKGDIAEGYSVSREKKESFPLTVTSAQKNPTAFYLCASSFRGGELFFGEGSRLTVL.

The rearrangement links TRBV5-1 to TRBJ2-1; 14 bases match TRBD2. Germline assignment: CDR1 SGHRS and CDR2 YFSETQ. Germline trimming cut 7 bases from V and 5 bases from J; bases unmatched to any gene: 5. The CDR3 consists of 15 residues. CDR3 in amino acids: CASRLGLAGDNEQFF. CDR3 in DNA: TGCGCCAGCCGTTTGGGACTAGCGGGAGACAATGAGCAGTTCTTC. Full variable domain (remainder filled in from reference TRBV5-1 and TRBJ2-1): KAGVTQTPRYLIKTRGQQVTLSCSPISGHRSVSWYQQTPGQGLQFLFEYFSETQRNKGNFPGRFSGRQFSNSRSEMNVSTLELGDSALYLCASRLGLAGDNEQFFGPGTRLTVL.

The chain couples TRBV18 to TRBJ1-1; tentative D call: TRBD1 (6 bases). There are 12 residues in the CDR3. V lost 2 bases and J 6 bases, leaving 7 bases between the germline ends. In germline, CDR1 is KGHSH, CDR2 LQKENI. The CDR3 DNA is TGTGCCAGCTCACCATCAGGGGCTGAAGCTTTCTTT. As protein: CASSPSGAEAFF.

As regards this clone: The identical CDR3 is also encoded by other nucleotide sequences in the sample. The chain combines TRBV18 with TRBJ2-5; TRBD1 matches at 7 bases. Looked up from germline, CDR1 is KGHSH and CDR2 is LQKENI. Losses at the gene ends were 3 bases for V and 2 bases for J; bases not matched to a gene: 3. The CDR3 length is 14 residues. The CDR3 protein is CASSPTGQQETQYF. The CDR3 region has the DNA TGTGCCAGCTCACCTACGGGACAGCAAGAGACCCAGTACTTC. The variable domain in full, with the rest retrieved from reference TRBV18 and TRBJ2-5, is NAGVMQNPRHLVRRRGQEARLRCSPMKGHSHVYWYRQLPEEGLKFMVYLQKENIIDESGMPKERFSAEFPKEGPSILRIQQVVRGDSAAYFCASSPTGQQETQYFGPGTRLLVL.

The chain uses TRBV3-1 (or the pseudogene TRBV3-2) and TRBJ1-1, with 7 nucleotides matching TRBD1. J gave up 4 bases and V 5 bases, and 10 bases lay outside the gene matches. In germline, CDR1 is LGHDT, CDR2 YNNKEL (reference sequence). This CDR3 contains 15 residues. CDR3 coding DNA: TGTGCCAGCAGCTCGACAGGGTATTTGGGCACTGAAGCTTTCTTT. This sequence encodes CASSSTGYLGTEAFF.

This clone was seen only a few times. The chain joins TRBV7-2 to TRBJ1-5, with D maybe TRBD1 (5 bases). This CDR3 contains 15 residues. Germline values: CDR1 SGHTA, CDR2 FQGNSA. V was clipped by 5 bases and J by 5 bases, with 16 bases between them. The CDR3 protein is CASSARGGGDQPQHF. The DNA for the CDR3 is TGTGCCAGCAGCGCCCGGGGGGGAGGAGATCAGCCCCAGCATTTT.

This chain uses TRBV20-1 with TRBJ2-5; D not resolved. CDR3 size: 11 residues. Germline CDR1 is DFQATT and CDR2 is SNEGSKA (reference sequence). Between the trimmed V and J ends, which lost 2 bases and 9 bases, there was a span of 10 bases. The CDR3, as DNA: TGCAGTGCTAGAAGAGAGTTGGCCCAGTACTTC. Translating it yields CSARRELAQYF.

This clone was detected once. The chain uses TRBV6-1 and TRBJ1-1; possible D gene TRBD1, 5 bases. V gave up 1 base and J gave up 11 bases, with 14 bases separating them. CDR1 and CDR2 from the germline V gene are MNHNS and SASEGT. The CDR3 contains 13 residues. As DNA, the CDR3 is TGTGCCAGCAGTGAAGAAGCGGGGGTGAGGGCTTTCTTT. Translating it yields CASSEEAGVRAFF.

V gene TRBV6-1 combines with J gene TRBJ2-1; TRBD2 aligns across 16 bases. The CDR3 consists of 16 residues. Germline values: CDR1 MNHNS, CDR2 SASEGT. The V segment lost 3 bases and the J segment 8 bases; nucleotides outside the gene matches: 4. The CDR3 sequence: CASSDGTSGRADEQFF. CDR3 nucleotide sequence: TGTGCCAGCAGTGACGGGACTAGCGGGAGGGCCGATGAGCAGTTCTTC.

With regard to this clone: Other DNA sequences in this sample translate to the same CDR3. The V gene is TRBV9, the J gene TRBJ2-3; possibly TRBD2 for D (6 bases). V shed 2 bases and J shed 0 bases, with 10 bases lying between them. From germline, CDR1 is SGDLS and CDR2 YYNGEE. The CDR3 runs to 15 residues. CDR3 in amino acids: CASSVGSGSTDTQYF. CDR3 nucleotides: TGTGCCAGCAGCGTCGGCAGCGGGAGCACAGATACGCAGTATTTT. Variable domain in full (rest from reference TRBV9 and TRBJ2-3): DSGVTQTPKHLITATGQRVTLRCSPRSGDLSVYWYQQSLDQGLQFLIQYYNGEERAKGNILERFSAQQFPDLHSELNLSSLELGDSALYFCASSVGSGSTDTQYFGPGTRLTVL.

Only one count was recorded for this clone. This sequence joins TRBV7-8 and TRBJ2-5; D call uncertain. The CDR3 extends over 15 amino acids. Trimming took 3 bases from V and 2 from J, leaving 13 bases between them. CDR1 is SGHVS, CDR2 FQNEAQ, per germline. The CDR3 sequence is CASSFSSASQETQYF. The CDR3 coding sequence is TGTGCCAGCAGCTTTTCCAGCGCCAGTCAAGAGACCCAGTACTTC.

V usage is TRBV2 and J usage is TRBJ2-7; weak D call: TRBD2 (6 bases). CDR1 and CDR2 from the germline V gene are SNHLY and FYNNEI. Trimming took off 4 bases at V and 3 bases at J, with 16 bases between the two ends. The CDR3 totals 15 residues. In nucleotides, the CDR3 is TGTGCCAGCAGTGTCCTCGCGGGGCAGATCTACGAGCAGTACTTC. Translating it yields CASSVLAGQIYEQYF. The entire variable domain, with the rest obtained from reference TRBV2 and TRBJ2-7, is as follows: EPEVTQTPSHQVTQMGQEVILRCVPISNHLYFYWYRQILGQKVEFLVSFYNNEISEKSEIFDDQFSVERPDGSNFTLKIRSTKLEDSAMYFCASSVLAGQIYEQYFGPGTRLTVT.

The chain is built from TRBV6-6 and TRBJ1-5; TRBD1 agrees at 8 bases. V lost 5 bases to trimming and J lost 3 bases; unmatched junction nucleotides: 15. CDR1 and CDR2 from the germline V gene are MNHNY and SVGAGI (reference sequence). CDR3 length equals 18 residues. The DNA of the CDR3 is TGTGCCAGCAGTCCACGTACCGGGACAGGTTCGATCAATCAGCCCCAGCATTTT. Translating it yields CASSPRTGTGSINQPQHF.

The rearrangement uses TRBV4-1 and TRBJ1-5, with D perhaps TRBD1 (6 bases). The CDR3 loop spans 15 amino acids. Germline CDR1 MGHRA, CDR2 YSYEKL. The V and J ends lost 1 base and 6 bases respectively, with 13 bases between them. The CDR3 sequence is CASSQVQGRGQPQHF. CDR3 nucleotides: TGCGCCAGCAGCCAAGTACAGGGAAGAGGTCAGCCCCAGCATTTT.